This entry is about one T cell receptor beta chain. The sample comes from a study of human T cells and chemical hapten exposure. In the study overall: Upper-back patch tests with 0.01% DPC were read at 6 days.

Original analysis: The median was about 100,000 TCRs per sample, ranging about 23,224 to 690,600. In TCRdb, the RACE reads were re-called with MiXCR into one record per CDR3 protein. TCRdb, not the authors, supplied the V and J calls. The repertoire includes 150,000 to 200,000 distinct CDR3 sequences, approximately 29% of them detected once, and about 2.7% sits in the top ten. With 4 bases clipped from V and 3 bases from J, the junction kept 8 bases outside the gene matches. CDR1 is SEHNR and CDR2 is FQNEAQ in the germline V gene (reference sequence). The CDR3 consists of 15 residues. Sample time point: pre-sensitization, week 0. Sample treatment: therapeutic diphenylcyclopropenone sensitization with weekly scalp DPC.

The V call is TRBV7-9, the J call TRBJ2-7, with 8 bases aligning to TRBD2. The specimen comprised whole blood, sampled in connection with sensitization to the hapten diphenylcyclopropenone (DPC). This TCR was sampled from a woman in her thirties with alopecia areata. Some clones in this sample may be carry-over from other donors' samples. The CDR3 nucleotides read TGTGCCAGCAGCTCGGGGGGGGGCAGGTACTACGAGCAGTACTTC. It specifies CASSSGGGRYYEQYF. The entire variable domain, with the rest obtained from reference TRBV7-9 and TRBJ2-7, is as follows: DTGVSQNPRHKITKRGQNVTFRCDPISEHNRLYWYRQTLGQGPEFLTYFQNEAQLEKSRLLSDRFSAERPKGSFSTLEIQRTEQGDSAMYLCASSSGGGRYYEQYFGPGTRLTVT.